What follows are 16 T cell receptor beta chains derived from one specimen sequenced in a study of blood T cell repertoires in COVID-19. Here immunoSEQ multiplex PCR was the method, and the copy in TCRdb shows in-frame clones only, minus some. In the table there are roughly 150,000 clones, around 82% of which are singletons. Sequencing used peripheral blood. Source of these receptors: a man aged 60 to 75 with acute or convalescent COVID-19.

The chain combines TRBV24-1 with TRBJ2-3, with 7 bases matching TRBD1. This CDR3 contains 14 residues. Germline assignment: CDR1 KGHDR and CDR2 SFDVKD. Trimming removed 7 bases from V and 3 bases from J; junction bases left unmatched: 6. CDR3 nucleotide sequence: TGTGCCACCAGCACCGGGACAGAAACAGATACGCAGTATTTT. It yields the protein CATSTGTETDTQYF.

In regard to this clone: A read error is possible here, since a much larger clone lies one base away. The rearrangement uses TRBV28 and TRBJ1-2; 7 nucleotides line up with TRBD1. Losses at the gene ends were 6 bases for V and 4 bases for J; bases not matched to a gene: 5. Germline CDR1 is MDHEN and CDR2 is SYDVKM. The CDR3 runs 13 residues. Here the CDR3 reads CASSQGQIYGYTF. CDR3 nucleotides: TGTGCCAGCAGCCAGGGACAGATCTATGGCTACACCTTC.

A single count supports this clone. The V and J genes are TRBV30 and TRBJ1-2; D is perhaps TRBD1 (6 bases). The CDR3 is 13 amino acids. Germline values: CDR1 GTSNPN, CDR2 SVGIG (reference sequence). Trimming removed 1 base at V and 7 bases at J, with 13 bases between. CDR3 bases: TGTGCCTGGAGTGCGACAGGTAGTTTTGGCTACACCTTC. Its translation: CAWSATGSFGYTF.

This clone has a single count. This chain connects TRBV18 to TRBJ1-4, with D possibly matching TRBD1 (6 bases). Trimming removed 3 bases from V and 6 bases from J, with 17 bases in between. The CDR3 spans 16 residues. Germline values: CDR1 KGHSH, CDR2 LQKENI. The CDR3 region is CASSPRQASWDEKLFF. The CDR3 region has the DNA TGTGCCAGCTCACCGCGACAGGCCTCGTGGGATGAAAAACTGTTTTTT.

This clone has a single count. The V call is TRBV18, the J call TRBJ2-1; 8 nucleotides match TRBD2. The CDR3 has 14 residues. V was pared by 2 bases and J by 6 bases, with 3 bases of the junction left unmatched. Germline loops: CDR1 KGHSH, CDR2 LQKENI. CDR3: CASSPSSGPNEQFF. CDR3 in DNA: TGTGCCAGCTCACCATCTAGCGGGCCCAATGAGCAGTTCTTC. The whole variable domain, remainder taken from reference TRBV18 and TRBJ2-1, is NAGVMQNPRHLVRRRGQEARLRCSPMKGHSHVYWYRQLPEEGLKFMVYLQKENIIDESGMPKERFSAEFPKEGPSILRIQQVVRGDSAAYFCASSPSSGPNEQFFGPGTRLTVL.

The rearrangement uses TRBV29-1 and TRBJ2-7; D is perhaps TRBD2 (6 bases). The CDR3 length is 16 residues. In germline, CDR1 is SQVTM, CDR2 ANQGSEA. Trimming took off 2 bases at V and 0 bases at J, with 17 bases between the two ends. CDR3 sequence (DNA): TGCAGCGTTGAAAGGTTGGGTAGCGGAACCTCCTACGAGCAGTACTTC. Protein sequence: CSVERLGSGTSYEQYF.

The CDR3 sequence: CASQGTGELFF. The CDR3 nucleotides are TGTGCCAGCCAGGGGACCGGGGAGCTGTTTTTT. V usage is TRBV9 and J usage is TRBJ2-2; tentative D call: TRBD1 (6 bases). The CDR3 loop spans 11 amino acids. V was cut by 7 bases and J by 5 bases, with 6 bases left in between. The germline CDR1 and CDR2 sequences are SGDLS and YYNGEE. Full variable domain (remainder filled in from reference TRBV9 and TRBJ2-2): DSGVTQTPKHLITATGQRVTLRCSPRSGDLSVYWYQQSLDQGLQFLIQYYNGEERAKGNILERFSAQQFPDLHSELNLSSLELGDSALYFCASQGTGELFFGEGSRLTVL.

This chain connects TRBV7-2 to TRBJ2-7, with D possibly TRBD2 on 6 matching bases. The CDR3 is 15 amino acids. Germline-derived CDR1 and CDR2 are SGHTA and FQGNSA. Trimming pared 5 bases from V and 2 bases from J, leaving 16 bases between. The CDR3 sequence is CASSPSGGPTYEQYF. DNA for the CDR3: TGTGCCAGCAGCCCGTCTGGAGGGCCCACCTACGAGCAGTACTTC.

This chain links TRBV10-3 with TRBJ2-3; TRBD2 agrees at 9 bases. This CDR3 contains 17 residues. Germline V lookup: CDR1 ENHRY, CDR2 SYGVKD. J lost 5 bases, V lost 3 bases, and 12 bases had no gene match. CDR3 sequence: CAISDFVTTSGQDTQYF. DNA of the CDR3: TGTGCCATCAGTGATTTCGTTACTACTAGCGGGCAAGATACGCAGTATTTT.

CDR3: CSVAIAGLLDEQFF. In DNA form, the CDR3 reads TGCAGCGTGGCTATAGCGGGTTTGTTGGATGAGCAGTTCTTC. This chain uses TRBV29-1 with TRBJ2-1; 7 bases are a match to TRBD2. Germline CDR1 and CDR2: SQVTM and ANQGSEA. CDR3 length: 14 residues. V was pared by 6 bases and J by 8 bases, with 13 bases of the junction left unmatched.

The V and J genes are TRBV15 and TRBJ1-1; D unresolved. V shed 6 bases and J shed 1 base, with 15 bases lying between them. Germline-derived CDR1 and CDR2 are LNHNV and YYDKDF (reference sequence). The CDR3 has 15 residues. As DNA, the CDR3 is TGTGCCACCAGACCCTTTTATACAGAGAACACTGAAGCTTTCTTT. Residues: CATRPFYTENTEAFF. The full variable domain, rest sourced from reference TRBV15 and TRBJ1-1, is DAMVIQNPRYQVTQFGKPVTLSCSQTLNHNVMYWYQQKSSQAPKLLFHYYDKDFNNEADTPDNFQSRRPNTSFCFLDIRSPGLGDTAMYLCATRPFYTENTEAFFGQGTRLTVV.

The table lists this clone with a few counts. V and J are TRBV7-6 and TRBJ2-3, with D hard to call. V lost 1 base and J lost 2, with 13 bases in between. In germline, CDR1 is SGHVS, CDR2 FNYEAQ. The CDR3 runs 16 residues. The CDR3 sequence is CASSLGPPLSTDTQYF. The DNA for the CDR3 is TGTGCCAGCAGCTTAGGTCCTCCACTATCCACAGATACGCAGTATTTT.

This chain connects TRBV18 to TRBJ1-2, with 12 bases identical to TRBD1. Germline lookup yields CDR1 KGHSH and CDR2 LQKENI. The CDR3 runs 17 residues. V dropped 3 bases and J dropped 3; count of bases not matched to a gene: 8. CDR3 nucleotides: TGTGCCAGCTCACCCAAAACCGGGACAGGGGGCGACTATGGCTACACCTTC. This translates into CASSPKTGTGGDYGYTF.

The V and J genes are TRBV29-1 and TRBJ2-3, with TRBD2 matching 11 bases. The CDR3 runs 17 residues. Losses at the gene ends were 7 bases for V and 1 base for J; bases not matched to a gene: 13. Looked up from germline, CDR1 is SQVTM and CDR2 is ANQGSEA. DNA for the CDR3: TGCAGCGGGCGCCTAGCGGGAGGCCACTCGGGCACAGATACGCAGTATTTT. This encodes CSGRLAGGHSGTDTQYF.

This chain uses TRBV5-1 with TRBJ1-6, with 9 bases aligning to TRBD1. Germline CDR1 is SGHRS and CDR2 is YFSETQ. CDR3 length: 18 amino acids. V gave up 0 bases and J gave up 3 bases; unmatched junction bases: 7. The CDR3 protein is CASSLEETGGVYNSPLHF. The CDR3 DNA reads TGCGCCAGCAGCTTGGAAGAGACAGGGGGAGTCTATAATTCACCCCTCCACTTT.

Here the CDR3 reads CASSQPPDSSGLTNEKLFF. As DNA, the CDR3 is TGTGCCAGCAGCCAACCCCCGGACAGCTCGGGGCTTACTAATGAAAAACTGTTTTTT. This sequence joins TRBV4-2 and TRBJ1-4; possible D gene TRBD1, 6 bases. V lost 2 bases and J lost 2, with 21 bases in between. Germline CDR1 and CDR2: LGHNA and YNFKEQ. This CDR3 spans 19 amino acids.